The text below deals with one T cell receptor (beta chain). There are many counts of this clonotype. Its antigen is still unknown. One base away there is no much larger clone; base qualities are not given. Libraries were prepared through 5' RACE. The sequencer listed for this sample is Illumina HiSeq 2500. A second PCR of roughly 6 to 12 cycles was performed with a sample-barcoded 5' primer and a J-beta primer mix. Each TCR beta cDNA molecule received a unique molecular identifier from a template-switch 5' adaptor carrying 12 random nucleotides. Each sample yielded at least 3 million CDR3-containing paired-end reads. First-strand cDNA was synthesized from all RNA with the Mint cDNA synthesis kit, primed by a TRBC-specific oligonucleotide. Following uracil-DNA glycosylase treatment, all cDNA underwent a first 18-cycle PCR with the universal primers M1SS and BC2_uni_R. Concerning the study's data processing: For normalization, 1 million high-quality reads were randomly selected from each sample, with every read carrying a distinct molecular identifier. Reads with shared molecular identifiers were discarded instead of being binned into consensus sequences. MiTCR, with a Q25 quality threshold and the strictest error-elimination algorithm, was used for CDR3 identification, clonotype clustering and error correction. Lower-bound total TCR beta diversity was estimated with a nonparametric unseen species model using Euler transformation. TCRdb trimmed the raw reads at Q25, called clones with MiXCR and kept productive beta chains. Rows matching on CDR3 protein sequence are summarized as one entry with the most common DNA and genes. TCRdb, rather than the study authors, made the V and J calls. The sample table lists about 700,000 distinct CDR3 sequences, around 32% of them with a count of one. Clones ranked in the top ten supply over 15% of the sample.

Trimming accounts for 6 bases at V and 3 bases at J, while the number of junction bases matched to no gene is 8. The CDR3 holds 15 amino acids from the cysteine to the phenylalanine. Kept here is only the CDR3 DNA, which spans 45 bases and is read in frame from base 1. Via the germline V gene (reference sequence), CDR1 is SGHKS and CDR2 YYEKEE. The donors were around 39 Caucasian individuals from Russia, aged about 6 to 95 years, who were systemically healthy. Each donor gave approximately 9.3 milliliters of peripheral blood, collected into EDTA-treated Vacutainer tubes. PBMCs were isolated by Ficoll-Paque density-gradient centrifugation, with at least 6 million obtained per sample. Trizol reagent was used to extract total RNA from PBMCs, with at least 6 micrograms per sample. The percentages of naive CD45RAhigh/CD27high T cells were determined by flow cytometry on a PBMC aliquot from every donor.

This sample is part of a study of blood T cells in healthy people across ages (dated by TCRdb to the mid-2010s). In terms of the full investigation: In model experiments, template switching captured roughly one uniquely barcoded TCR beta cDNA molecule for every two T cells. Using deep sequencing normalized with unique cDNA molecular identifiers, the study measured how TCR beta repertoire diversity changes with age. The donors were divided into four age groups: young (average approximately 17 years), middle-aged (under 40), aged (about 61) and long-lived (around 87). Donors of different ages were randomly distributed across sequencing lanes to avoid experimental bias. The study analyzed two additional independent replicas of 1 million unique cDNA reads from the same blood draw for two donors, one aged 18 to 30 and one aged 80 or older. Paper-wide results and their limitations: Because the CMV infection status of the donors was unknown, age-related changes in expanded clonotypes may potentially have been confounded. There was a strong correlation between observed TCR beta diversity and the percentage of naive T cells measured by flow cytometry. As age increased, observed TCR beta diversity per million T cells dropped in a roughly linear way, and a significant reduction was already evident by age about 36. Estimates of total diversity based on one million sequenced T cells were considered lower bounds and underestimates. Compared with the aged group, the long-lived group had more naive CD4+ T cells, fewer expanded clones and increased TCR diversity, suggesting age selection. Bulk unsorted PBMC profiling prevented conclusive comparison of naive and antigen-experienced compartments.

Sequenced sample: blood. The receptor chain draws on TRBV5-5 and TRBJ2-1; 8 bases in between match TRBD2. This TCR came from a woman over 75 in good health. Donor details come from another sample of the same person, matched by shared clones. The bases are TGTGCCAGCACCCCCGGGCGGGGGGACTACAATGAGCAGTTCTTC. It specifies CASTPGRGDYNEQFF.